These 7 T cell receptor beta chains share one sample of origin, sequenced in a study of tissue T cells after allogeneic stem cell transplantation. Time point reported: mouse harvest day 7 after allogeneic transplant. Tail vein injection delivered 10^7 T-cell-depleted bone marrow cells and 10^6 splenic CD5+ T cells. The data were produced by immunoSEQ multiplex PCR, yet TCRdb's version contains in-frame clones alone and is incomplete. The sample holds thousands of clones; around half are singletons and the top ten take almost 8.5%. The sequencing sample was made of lymph node tissue. These TCRs come from a female BALB/c mouse given C57BL/6 T cells with graft-versus-host disease after an allogeneic hematopoietic cell transplant.

As regards this clone: Each gene name is a mouse one. Read sequence stops 1 residue before the CDR3 end, and the germline J gene provides the missing end. This rearrangement joins TRBV14 to TRBJ1-2; D is perhaps TRBD1 (6 bases). V shed 2 bases and J shed 4 bases, with 9 bases lying between them. Germline V lookup: CDR1 SGHDT, CDR2 FRDEAV. CDR3 length equals 13 residues. CDR3 residues: CASSLQGISDYTF. The CDR3 DNA, read in part, is TGTGCCAGCAGTTTGCAGGGGATCTCCGACTACACC.

This clone turned up a few times. Gene names and germline refer to mouse. The read gets to within 1 residue of the CDR3 end, and the germline J gene fills in the rest. J is TRBJ1-1 and V is TRBV13-3; 10 bases match TRBD1. This CDR3 contains 14 residues. Germline CDR1 NNHDY, CDR2 SYVADS. The V segment lost 2 bases and the J segment 3 bases; nucleotides outside the gene matches: 1. CDR3 bases read: TGTGCCAGCAGTGAGGACAGGGGGGACACAGAAGTCTTC. Its protein is CASSEDRGDTEVF. In full, the CDR3 is CASSEDRGDTEVFF.

In the case of this clone: The listed genes are named as in mouse. CDR3 residues: CASSSLGTGGETLYF. The sequenced CDR3 bases are TGTGCCAGCAGTTCTCTCGGGACTGGGGGAGAAACGCTGTAT. The chain recombines TRBV26 with TRBJ2-3, with TRBD2 matching over 11 bases. The sequenced fragment ends 1 residue before the CDR3 boundary, so the rest is inferred from the germline J gene. This CDR3 has 15 amino acids. CDR1 and CDR2 from the germline V gene are KGHPV and FQNQEV (reference sequence). The V gene end was trimmed by 5 bases and the J gene end by 5 bases; junction bases not matched to a gene: 6.

Notes on this clone: Gene and germline names: mouse. The read stops 1 residue short of the end of the CDR3; the missing end is completed from the germline J gene. V usage is TRBV3 and J usage is TRBJ2-4; 12 bases are a match to TRBD2. The CDR3 length is 15 residues. J lost 1 base, V lost 4 bases, and 0 bases had no gene match. The germline V gene encodes CDR1 SNHLY and CDR2 FYNGKV (reference sequence). CDR3 DNA (partial): TGTGCCAGCAGCTGGGACTGGGGGGGTCAAAACACCTTGTAC. Encoded protein: CASSWDWGGQNTLY. The full CDR3 protein is CASSWDWGGQNTLYF.

This clone has only a few counts. Gene names refer to mouse genes. The read ends 1 residue early relative to the CDR3; the germline J gene fills the gap. J is TRBJ2-4 and V is TRBV26; 11 nucleotides align to TRBD2. V gave up 5 bases and J gave up 4 bases; unmatched junction bases: 2. In germline, CDR1 is KGHPV, CDR2 FQNQEV (reference sequence). The CDR3 runs 14 residues. CDR3 region: CASSMDWGENTLYF. CDR3 DNA (partial): TGTGCCAGCAGTATGGACTGGGGGGAAAACACCTTGTAC.

This clone is medium-sized within its sample. Gene names denote mouse genes. The CDR3 end falls 1 residue outside the read, so it is completed with the germline J gene. The chain combines TRBV12-1 with TRBJ1-1, with D perhaps matching TRBD1 (6 bases). The germline CDR1 and CDR2 sequences are SGHSN and HYEKVE. This CDR3 is built from 12 residues. V was clipped by 0 bases and J by 6 bases, with 7 bases between them. CDR3 DNA (partial): TGTGCCAGCTCTCTCGGGGGCGCAGAAGTCTTC. The encoded protein is CASSLGGAEVF. The whole CDR3 region reads CASSLGGAEVFF.

In regard to this clone: Gene names follow the mouse nomenclature. With the read ending 1 residue before the CDR3 end, the germline J gene is used to fill in that end. The chain combines TRBV15 with TRBJ1-6, with 7 bases fitting TRBD1. TRBJ1-6 is an open reading frame whose function is uncertain. CDR1 and CDR2 from the germline V gene are SGHND and FRSKSL. Trimming removed 4 bases from V and 4 bases from J; junction bases left unmatched: 1. This CDR3 is built from 14 residues. The CDR3 bases that were read are TGTGCCAGCAGTTGGGGACAGTATAATTCGCCCCTCTAC. Translation gives CASSWGQYNSPLY. The CDR3, in full, reads CASSWGQYNSPLYF.